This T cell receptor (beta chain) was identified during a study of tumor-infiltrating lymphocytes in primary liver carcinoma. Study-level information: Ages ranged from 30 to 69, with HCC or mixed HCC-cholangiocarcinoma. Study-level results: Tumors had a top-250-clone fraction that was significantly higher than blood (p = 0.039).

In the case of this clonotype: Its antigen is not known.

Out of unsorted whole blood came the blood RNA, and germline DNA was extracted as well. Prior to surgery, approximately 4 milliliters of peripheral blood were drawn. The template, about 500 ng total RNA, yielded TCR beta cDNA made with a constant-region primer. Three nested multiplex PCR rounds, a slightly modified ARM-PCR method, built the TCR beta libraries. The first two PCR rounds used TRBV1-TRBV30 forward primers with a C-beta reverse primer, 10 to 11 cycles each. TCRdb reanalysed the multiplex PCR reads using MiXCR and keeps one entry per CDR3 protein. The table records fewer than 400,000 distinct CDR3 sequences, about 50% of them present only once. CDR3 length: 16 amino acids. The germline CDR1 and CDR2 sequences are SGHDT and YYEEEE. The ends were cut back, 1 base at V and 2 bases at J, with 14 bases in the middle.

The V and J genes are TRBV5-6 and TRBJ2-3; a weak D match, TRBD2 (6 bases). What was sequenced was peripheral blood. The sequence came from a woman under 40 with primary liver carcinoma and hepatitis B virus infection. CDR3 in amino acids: CASSLLAEGLTDTQYF. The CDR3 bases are TGTGCCAGCAGCTTGCTGGCGGAGGGGCTCACAGATACGCAGTATTTT.